A single sample is the source of the 5 T cell receptor beta chains below, sequenced in a study of T cells in Graves' hyperthyroidism and ophthalmopathy (dated by TCRdb to about 2019). The library was produced with multiplex PCR. The instrument was an Illumina HiSeq 2000. The TCR beta CDR3 regions were amplified from the RNA transcripts. A first-round RT-PCR of the TCR CDR3 used the HTBI primer set with the Qiagen OneStep RT-PCR kit. The raw public data were reprocessed by TCRdb itself: fastp quality trimming at Q25, MiXCR clonotype calling, in-frame beta chains only. For every CDR3 protein sequence, its rows merge into one entry that carries the most common genes and DNA. The sample has approximately 870,000 distinct CDR3 sequences on record, around 39% of them singletons. 7.5% to 9.5% of the sample is taken by the ten largest. The sample consisted of blood. These receptor sequences come from a young man with Graves' hyperthyroidism.

This clonotype was observed at least ten times. The V and J genes are TRBV10-3 and TRBJ1-5; TRBD1 is a possible D gene (5 bases). Germline CDR1 and CDR2: ENHRY and SYGVKD. The CDR3 runs 15 residues. Deletions cut 7 bases from V and 0 bases from J, with 13 bases between. CDR3 sequence: CAIKRDVNSNQPQHF. CDR3 in DNA: TGTGCCATCAAACGGGACGTAAATAGCAATCAGCCCCAGCATTTT.

The chain is built from TRBV2 and TRBJ1-2; TRBD1 matches 8 bases. With V trimmed by 5 bases and J by 8 bases, 10 bases remained unmatched. CDR3 length: 14 amino acids. Germline CDR1 SNHLY, CDR2 FYNNEI. This CDR3 is CASSPGGPREGYTF. CDR3 bases: TGTGCCAGCAGTCCAGGGGGCCCCAGAGAAGGCTACACCTTC.

The chain has TRBV7-2 and TRBJ1-1, with D tentatively TRBD1 (6 bases). The ends were cut back, 5 bases at V and 5 bases at J, with 21 bases in the middle. This CDR3 contains 16 residues. Germline CDR1 is SGHTA and CDR2 is FQGNSA. The CDR3 region has the DNA TGTGCCAGCAGCCAAGAGGAGAGGGACATGGGGACTGAAGCTTTCTTT. It specifies CASSQEERDMGTEAFF.

This chain joins TRBV24-1 and TRBJ1-5; D unclear. The CDR3 is 14 amino acids. V lost 3 bases and J 6 bases, leaving 11 bases between the germline ends. Germline V gene data show CDR1 as KGHDR and CDR2 as SFDVKD. CDR3 sequence reads: CATSDPDGCQPQHF. The CDR3 bases are TGTGCCACCAGTGATCCCGACGGATGTCAGCCCCAGCATTTT.

About this clonotype: A read error may account for a junction end that differs from germline. The chain joins TRBV10-3 to TRBJ1-2; TRBD1 agrees at 11 bases. This CDR3 has 17 amino acids. The V gene's germline CDR1 is ENHRY and CDR2 SYGVKD. The chain's CDR3 is CASSYSKWGTGGYGYTF. The CDR3 DNA reads as TGTGCCAGCAGTTACTCGAAGTGGGGGACAGGGGGCTATGGCTACACCTTC.